Presented here are 30 T cell receptor beta chains from one specimen sequenced in a study of blood T cell repertoires in COVID-19 (dated by TCRdb to about 2020). The library was prepared using the immunoSEQ multiplex PCR assay. TCRdb took over this immuneACCESS table, retaining in-frame rearrangements with V and J assigned. Such tables are incomplete; in checked studies, under half of the missing clones stem from an unresolved V gene, and the remainder is unexplained. The sample data list around 160,000 clones, and roughly 76% of these were observed just once. The ten largest clones take up roughly 8.8% of the sample. Sequences were obtained from peripheral blood. The receptors here all came from a human donor with acute or convalescent COVID-19. The donor label of this sample is uncertain.

The gene calls are TRBV13 and TRBJ2-1, with unresolved D. Germline V lookup: CDR1 PRHDT, CDR2 FYEKMQ (reference sequence). V gave up 5 bases and J gave up 4 bases, with 12 bases separating them. The CDR3 spans 14 residues. The CDR3 is CASSGRPVYNEQFF. DNA for the CDR3: TGTGCCAGCAGCGGCCGTCCCGTTTACAATGAGCAGTTCTTC.

The chain uses TRBV6-5 and TRBJ2-1; 10 bases match TRBD2. Germline CDR1 reads MNHEY; CDR2 reads SVGAGI. V gave up 7 bases and J gave up 4 bases; unmatched junction bases: 7. The CDR3 loop spans 15 amino acids. In DNA, the CDR3 is TGTGCCAGCATTATAGCGGGGGGTACATACAATGAGCAGTTCTTC. Its translation: CASIIAGGTYNEQFF.

This chain joins TRBV29-1 and TRBJ1-5; maybe TRBD1 (5 bases). Germline V gene lookup returns CDR1 SQVTM and CDR2 ANQGSEA. The CDR3 spans 15 residues. V lost 5 bases and J 2 bases, leaving 16 bases between the germline ends. The CDR3 here is CSVSGGGEGNQPQHF. The CDR3 nucleotides read TGCAGCGTTTCTGGCGGGGGAGAGGGCAATCAGCCCCAGCATTTT.

This chain connects TRBV7-6 to TRBJ1-5; TRBD1 matches 9 bases. This CDR3 region has 16 residues. Losses at the gene ends were 4 bases for V and 6 bases for J; bases not matched to a gene: 10. Per the germline V gene, CDR1 is SGHVS and CDR2 is FNYEAQ. The CDR3 DNA follows: TGTGCCAGCAGCTCCCAGGGGGACAGGGTCAGTCAGCCCCAGCATTTT. It yields the protein CASSSQGDRVSQPQHF.

The chain uses TRBV7-9 and TRBJ1-5; TRBD1 is a possible D gene (6 bases). Looked up from germline, CDR1 is SEHNR and CDR2 is FQNEAQ (reference sequence). V dropped 3 bases and J dropped 4 bases, with 16 bases sitting between them. The CDR3 is 16 amino acids. CDR3 residues: CASSFGTGTGNQPQHF. CDR3 coding DNA: TGTGCCAGCAGCTTTGGCACGGGCACAGGGAATCAGCCCCAGCATTTT.

This sequence joins TRBV10-2 and TRBJ2-7; TRBD1 aligns across 7 bases. This CDR3 region has 13 residues. The V and J ends lost 3 bases and 6 bases, in that order; junction bases with no gene match: 5. The germline gives CDR1 WSHSY, CDR2 SAAADI. The CDR3 sequence: CASSEYRGLEQYF. CDR3 sequence (DNA): TGCGCCAGCAGTGAATACAGGGGCCTCGAGCAGTACTTC.

The CDR3 DNA is TGCGCCAGCAGCCTAAAACTTCCGGGACAAGGGAACTCTAACTATGGCTACACCTTC. This codes for CASSLKLPGQGNSNYGYTF. The V gene is TRBV4-1, the J gene TRBJ1-2; tentative D call: TRBD1 (6 bases). CDR1 and CDR2 (germline): MGHRA, YSYEKL. This CDR3 spans 19 amino acids. Trimming took 4 bases from V and 0 from J, leaving 24 bases between them.

This chain links TRBV3-1 (or the pseudogene TRBV3-2) with TRBJ1-2; TRBD1 is a possible D gene (5 bases). This CDR3 contains 13 residues. Germline V gives CDR1 LGHDT, CDR2 YNNKEL (reference sequence). Trimming took off 0 bases at V and 4 bases at J, with 6 bases between the two ends. The CDR3 loop is CASSQDRVYGYTF. CDR3 DNA: TGTGCCAGCAGCCAAGACAGGGTCTATGGCTACACCTTC.

Only a few counts were recorded for this clone. This chain links TRBV30 with TRBJ1-2; 9 bases fit TRBD1. CDR1 and CDR2 (germline): GTSNPN, SVGIG (reference sequence). V shed 5 bases and J 7 bases; nucleotides not matched to a gene: 5. CDR3 size: 12 residues. DNA of the CDR3: TGTGCCTGGGGGGGACAGGGTGCTGGCTACACCTTC. It translates to CAWGGQGAGYTF.

The rearrangement uses TRBV25-1 and TRBJ2-7; 7 bases agree with TRBD1. CDR3 size: 15 residues. Looked up from germline, CDR1 is MGHDK and CDR2 is SYGVNS. V was pared by 4 bases and J by 2 bases, with 8 bases of the junction left unmatched. CDR3 sequence reads: CASSGVDRDPYEQYF. CDR3 coding DNA: TGTGCCAGCAGTGGGGTCGACAGGGACCCCTACGAGCAGTACTTC.

This clone occurred a few times. This sequence joins TRBV6-5 and TRBJ2-5, with 10 bases fitting TRBD2. The CDR3 has 15 residues. CDR1 and CDR2 from the germline V gene are MNHEY and SVGAGI. Unmatched junction bases numbered 7, after V lost 7 bases and J lost 2 bases. The CDR3 here is CASIYLAGGQETQYF. The CDR3 bases are TGTGCCAGCATTTATTTAGCGGGGGGACAAGAGACCCAGTACTTC.

The chain uses TRBV7-2 and TRBJ2-1, with TRBD1 matching 7 bases. This CDR3 is 12 amino acids long. Trimming took 6 bases from V and 12 from J; bases not matched to a gene: 8. Germline assignment: CDR1 SGHTA and CDR2 FQGNSA. DNA of the CDR3: TGTGCCAGCAGTTATAGGGACAGAGCGCAGTTCTTC. Its protein is CASSYRDRAQFF.

The V gene is TRBV7-9, the J gene TRBJ2-2; tentative D call: TRBD2 (6 bases). V was cut by 7 bases and J by 7 bases, with 19 bases left in between. This CDR3 comprises 15 residues. Germline CDR1 is SEHNR and CDR2 is FQNEAQ (reference sequence). Here the CDR3 reads CASTPFGGMHGELFF. CDR3 bases: TGTGCCAGCACCCCTTTTGGAGGGATGCACGGGGAGCTGTTTTTT.

The chain has TRBV5-1 and TRBJ2-1; D may be TRBD2 (7 bases). There are 11 residues in the CDR3. V was shortened by 9 bases and J by 9 bases, with 13 bases between the two germline ends. Germline V lookup: CDR1 SGHRS, CDR2 YFSETQ. The CDR3 is CATSGEGEQFF. CDR3 DNA: TGCGCCACTTCAGGGGAGGGTGAGCAGTTCTTC.

The rearrangement uses TRBV19 and TRBJ1-2; D unresolved. V was trimmed by 6 bases and J by 6 bases, leaving 11 bases between them. This CDR3 spans 12 amino acids. Germline assignment: CDR1 LNHDA and CDR2 SQIVND (reference sequence). Here the CDR3 reads CASRNGRNGYTF. The CDR3 bases are TGTGCCAGTAGGAATGGGCGAAATGGCTACACCTTC.

CDR3 sequence (DNA): TGTGCCAGCAGCGTAGACCAGGGGGCAGATACGCAGTATTTT. This translates into CASSVDQGADTQYF. This rearrangement joins TRBV9 to TRBJ2-3; TRBD1 agrees at 7 bases. Germline-derived CDR1 and CDR2 are SGDLS and YYNGEE. The V segment lost 0 bases and the J segment 4 bases; nucleotides outside the gene matches: 2. This CDR3 contains 14 residues. Full variable domain (missing parts from reference TRBV9 and TRBJ2-3): DSGVTQTPKHLITATGQRVTLRCSPRSGDLSVYWYQQSLDQGLQFLIQYYNGEERAKGNILERFSAQQFPDLHSELNLSSLELGDSALYFCASSVDQGADTQYFGPGTRLTVL.

This clone was observed once. V usage is TRBV11-3 and J usage is TRBJ2-3; a possible D gene is TRBD1 (5 bases). V dropped 5 bases and J dropped 5 bases, with 11 bases sitting between them. CDR1 is SGHNT and CDR2 is YENEEA in the germline V gene. This CDR3 comprises 13 residues. The DNA for the CDR3 is TGTGCCAGCAGCCAGGGATTAGGAGATACGCAGTATTTT. Its protein product is CASSQGLGDTQYF.

The rearrangement uses TRBV3-1 (or the pseudogene TRBV3-2) and TRBJ2-7; 7 bases map to TRBD1. After removal of 4 bases from V and 1 base from J, the junction contained 4 bases not matched to a gene. Germline CDR1 and CDR2: LGHDT and YNNKEL (reference sequence). The CDR3 covers 14 residues. The CDR3 region has the DNA TGTGCCAGCAGCCCCCGGGACAGATCCTACGAGCAGTACTTC. It specifies CASSPRDRSYEQYF.

This chain's CDR3 is CSATLRTGYTF. The CDR3 coding sequence is TGCAGTGCTACCCTAAGAACCGGCTACACCTTC. The chain joins TRBV20-1 to TRBJ1-2; D is uncertain. Germline assignment: CDR1 DFQATT and CDR2 SNEGSKA (reference sequence). V lost 4 bases to trimming and J lost 8 bases, with 11 bases between them. The CDR3 runs 11 residues.

This chain joins TRBV5-1 and TRBJ2-2, with TRBD2 matching over 11 bases. In germline, CDR1 is SGHRS, CDR2 YFSETQ. The J segment lost 4 bases and the V segment lost 2 bases, leaving 4 bases of the junction unmatched. The CDR3 is 16 residues long. DNA of the CDR3: TGCGCCAGCAGCTTTAGTAGCGGGGGGGCCACCGGGGAGCTGTTTTTT. This gives the protein CASSFSSGGATGELFF. The whole variable domain, filled in from reference TRBV5-1 and TRBJ2-2, reads KAGVTQTPRYLIKTRGQQVTLSCSPISGHRSVSWYQQTPGQGLQFLFEYFSETQRNKGNFPGRFSGRQFSNSRSEMNVSTLELGDSALYLCASSFSSGGATGELFFGEGSRLTVL.

This chain joins TRBV19 and TRBJ1-2, with D perhaps TRBD1 (6 bases). Per the germline V gene, CDR1 is LNHDA and CDR2 is SQIVND (reference sequence). This CDR3 is built from 13 residues. Trimming took 5 bases from V and 4 from J, leaving 11 bases between them. The CDR3 DNA sequence: TGTGCCAGTAGTCCCCGGACAGCCTATGGCTACACCTTC. Its translation is CASSPRTAYGYTF.

Only a few counts were recorded for this clone. The chain has TRBV3-1 (or the pseudogene TRBV3-2) and TRBJ1-1, with a possible D match to TRBD1 (6 bases). The CDR3 extends over 16 amino acids. The V gene lost 1 base and the J gene lost 1 base, with 13 bases spanning the gap. In germline, CDR1 is LGHDT, CDR2 YNNKEL (reference sequence). The CDR3 protein is CASSQGTRGGNTEAFF. DNA for the CDR3: TGTGCCAGCAGCCAAGGCACCAGGGGTGGGAACACTGAAGCTTTCTTT.

V usage is TRBV11-3 and J usage is TRBJ2-5; the match to TRBD2 covers 9 bases. The CDR3 runs 16 residues. CDR1 and CDR2 from the germline V gene are SGHNT and YENEEA. Unmatched junction bases numbered 8, after V lost 1 base and J lost 5 bases. The CDR3 region is CASSLGTAGGHETQYF. The CDR3 DNA sequence: TGTGCCAGCAGCTTAGGGACAGCGGGGGGCCACGAGACCCAGTACTTC.

The J gene is TRBJ1-5, the V gene TRBV30, with D unclear. There are 13 residues in the CDR3. V gave up 1 base and J gave up 8 bases, with 12 bases separating them. From germline, CDR1 is GTSNPN and CDR2 SVGIG (reference sequence). The CDR3 loop is CAWSGAAYEPQHF. The CDR3, as DNA: TGTGCCTGGAGTGGGGCAGCTTATGAGCCCCAGCATTTT.

This rearrangement joins TRBV9 to TRBJ2-1; 8 nucleotides align to TRBD2. This CDR3 is built from 13 residues. With 1 base clipped from V and 10 bases from J, the junction kept 4 bases outside the gene matches. Germline V gene sequence: CDR1 SGDLS, CDR2 YYNGEE. This CDR3 reads CASSVIVAGEQFF. Written as DNA, the CDR3 is TGTGCCAGCAGCGTAATCGTAGCGGGGGAGCAGTTCTTC.

Only one count was recorded for this clone. The chain combines TRBV24-1 with TRBJ1-2; TRBD1 might be the D (6 bases). The CDR3 runs 14 residues. Germline V gene sequence: CDR1 KGHDR, CDR2 SFDVKD. The germline V and J ends were trimmed by 1 base and 7 bases, with 12 bases remaining between them. In DNA form, the CDR3 reads TGTGCCACCAGTGATTTAGGGCAGGGGTCTGGCTACACCTTC. Translated, it gives CATSDLGQGSGYTF.

This sequence joins TRBV19 and TRBJ1-1; no firm D call. Looked up from germline, CDR1 is LNHDA and CDR2 is SQIVND (reference sequence). The CDR3 is 19 amino acids. The V end was cut by 3 bases, the J end by 3 bases, with 26 bases between. CDR3 amino acids: CASSILFSVSIQSYTEAFF. The CDR3 nucleotides are TGTGCCAGTAGTATCCTATTTTCGGTATCAATCCAAAGTTACACTGAAGCTTTCTTT.

This chain connects TRBV3-1 (or the pseudogene TRBV3-2) to TRBJ1-3; D uncertain. V lost 1 base and J 0 bases, leaving 10 bases between the germline ends. The CDR3 totals 16 residues. CDR1 is LGHDT and CDR2 is YNNKEL in the germline V gene (reference sequence). CDR3 in amino acids: CASSQGKVLSGNTIYF. DNA for the CDR3: TGTGCCAGCAGCCAAGGAAAAGTACTCTCTGGAAACACCATATATTTT.

V and J are TRBV19 and TRBJ1-1; the match to TRBD1 covers 7 bases. Trimming took 4 bases from V and 5 from J; bases not matched to a gene: 13. This CDR3 is built from 16 residues. CDR1 is LNHDA, CDR2 SQIVND, per germline (reference sequence). CDR3 protein: CASSSATGDWWTEAFF. For the CDR3, the DNA is TGTGCCAGTAGTAGCGCCACAGGGGATTGGTGGACTGAAGCTTTCTTT.

This clone has just one count. The V call is TRBV5-1, the J call TRBJ1-2, with 8 bases identical to TRBD1. V was pared by 3 bases and J by 6 bases, with 13 bases of the junction left unmatched. This CDR3 region has 16 residues. Germline V lookup: CDR1 SGHRS, CDR2 YFSETQ. CDR3 in DNA: TGCGCCAGCAGCTCCTTGATTCGGACAGGGTTGGATGGCTACACCTTC. Its protein is CASSSLIRTGLDGYTF. The full variable domain, with the rest looked up from reference TRBV5-1 and TRBJ1-2, is KAGVTQTPRYLIKTRGQQVTLSCSPISGHRSVSWYQQTPGQGLQFLFEYFSETQRNKGNFPGRFSGRQFSNSRSEMNVSTLELGDSALYLCASSSLIRTGLDGYTFGSGTRLTVV.